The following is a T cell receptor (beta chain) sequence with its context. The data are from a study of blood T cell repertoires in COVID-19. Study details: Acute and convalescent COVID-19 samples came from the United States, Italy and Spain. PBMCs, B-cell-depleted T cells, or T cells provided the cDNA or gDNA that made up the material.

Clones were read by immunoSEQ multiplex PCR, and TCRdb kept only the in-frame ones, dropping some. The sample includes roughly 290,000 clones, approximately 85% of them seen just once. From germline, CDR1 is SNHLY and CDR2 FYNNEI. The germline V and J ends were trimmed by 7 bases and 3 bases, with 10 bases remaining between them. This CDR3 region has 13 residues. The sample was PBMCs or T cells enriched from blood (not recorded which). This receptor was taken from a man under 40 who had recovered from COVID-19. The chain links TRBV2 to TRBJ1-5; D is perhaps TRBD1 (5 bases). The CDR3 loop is CASTGQINQPQHF. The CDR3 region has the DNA TGTGCCAGCACTGGACAAATCAATCAGCCCCAGCATTTT.